This record covers a single T cell receptor beta chain. The record originates from a study of OX40 agonist ivuxolimab in advanced cancers. Study context: Dosing consisted of intravenous ivuxolimab at 0.01 to 10 mg/kg every 2 weeks.

Profiled with immunoSEQ multiplex PCR; TCRdb holds only in-frame clones, not every one. Among 80,000 to 100,000 clones listed, about 85% were seen once. Germline loops: CDR1 SGHVS, CDR2 FQNEAQ. V lost 6 bases and J 1 base, leaving 12 bases between the germline ends. The CDR3 has 15 residues. The chain uses TRBV7-8 and TRBJ2-2, with a tentative D call TRBD1 (6 bases). The sequenced sample was CD4+ or CD8+ T cells sorted from blood, obtained in a trial of the OX40 agonist ivuxolimab. The receptor's source is an adult with an advanced solid tumor such as melanoma, head and neck, liver or kidney cancer. The CDR3 bases are TGTGCCAGCAGTCACCGGGACAAGAACACCGGGGAGCTGTTTTTT. Translated: CASSHRDKNTGELFF.